One and the same sample provided the 18 T cell receptor beta chains below, sequenced in a study of T-cell reconstitution after alpha-beta-depleted transplantation in children. Preparation of the TCRbeta library was carried out with unique molecular identifiers. TCRdb ran MiXCR on the PCR reads and lists one entry per CDR3 protein. The data show roughly 100,000 distinct CDR3 sequences, about 6% seen once. Sequenced here: PBMCs, mostly from graft donor cells, sampled 60 days after TCRalphabeta/CD19-depleted stem cell transplant. These receptors all stem from a female patient aged 2-15 years who had a stem cell transplant for Fanconi anemia, so the T cells may come from the graft donor.

This chain links TRBV7-2 with TRBJ2-7; tentatively, D is TRBD2 (5 bases). The CDR3 consists of 14 residues. CDR1 is SGHTA and CDR2 is FQGNSA in the germline V gene. V was clipped by 3 bases and J by 4 bases, with 13 bases between them. CDR3 DNA sequence: TGTGCCAGCAGCTTTTCGACGGGAAATTACGAGCAGTACTTC. It codes for CASSFSTGNYEQYF.

This clonotype was picked up a small number of times. This may come from a read error, since a much larger clone is one base off. This chain joins TRBV3-1 and TRBJ1-3, with TRBD1 as a possible D gene (5 bases). Looked up from germline, CDR1 is LGHDT and CDR2 is YNNKEL (reference sequence). CDR3 length: 15 amino acids. This chain's CDR3 is CVSSLHSGSGNTIYF. The CDR3 coding sequence is TGTGTCAGCAGCCTCCATTCAGGGTCTGGAAACACCATATATTTT.

This clonotype was detected ten times or more. DNA of the CDR3: TGCGCCAGCAGCGGGTACGAAGCGGTCCCAGATACGCAGTATTTT. The encoded protein is CASSGYEAVPDTQYF. The chain employs TRBV5-1 and TRBJ2-3, with D possibly being TRBD2 (5 bases). V was shortened by 4 bases and J by 4 bases, with 16 bases between the two germline ends. Per the germline V gene, CDR1 is SGHRS and CDR2 is YFSETQ. The CDR3 is 15 residues long.

The V and J genes are TRBV20-1 and TRBJ2-1, with TRBD2 as a possible D gene (5 bases). Trimming removed 3 bases at V and 3 bases at J, with 15 bases between. Germline V CDR1 and CDR2: DFQATT, SNEGSKA (reference sequence). CDR3 length equals 15 residues. The CDR3: CSARGAVAFYNEQFF. For the CDR3, the DNA is TGCAGTGCTAGGGGAGCGGTGGCCTTCTACAATGAGCAGTTCTTC.

This clonotype was seen only a few times. This chain joins TRBV20-1 and TRBJ2-5; possible D gene TRBD2, 6 bases. The germline CDR1 and CDR2 sequences are DFQATT and SNEGSKA (reference sequence). V lost 3 bases and J lost 7, with 18 bases in between. CDR3 size: 14 residues. CDR3 DNA: TGCAGTGCTAGGGAGGGGCCCCCGAAGTGGACCCAGTACTTC. Protein product: CSAREGPPKWTQYF.

This clonotype was seen at least ten times. The chain uses TRBV2 and TRBJ2-1; 10 nucleotides match TRBD2. Germline V CDR1 and CDR2: SNHLY, FYNNEI. The CDR3 sequence is 15 residues long. The J segment lost 4 bases and the V segment lost 8 bases, leaving 8 bases of the junction unmatched. CDR3 sequence reads: CASSGGSGGYNEQFF. In nucleotides, the CDR3 is TGTGCCAGCTCCGGAGGTAGCGGGGGGTACAATGAGCAGTTCTTC.

This clonotype has a count of ten or more. The chain's CDR3 is CASSLTGMGTDTQYF. CDR3 DNA: TGCGCCAGCAGCTTGACAGGGATGGGCACAGATACGCAGTATTTT. The chain combines TRBV5-1 with TRBJ2-3, with D tentatively TRBD1 (6 bases). Germline CDR1 and CDR2: SGHRS and YFSETQ. The CDR3 is made up of 15 amino acids. Trimming removed 1 base from V and 1 base from J, with 10 bases in between.

A few counts support this clonotype. The chain uses TRBV7-8 and TRBJ2-1, with D perhaps TRBD1 or TRBD2 (5 bases each). The CDR3 is 15 amino acids. The V gene's germline CDR1 is SGHVS and CDR2 FQNEAQ. Trimming took 5 bases from V and 8 from J, leaving 19 bases between them. In nucleotides, the CDR3 is TGTGCCAGCAGCGGATCGGGGCCGGAATCCCATGAGCAGTTCTTC. Protein sequence: CASSGSGPESHEQFF.

This clonotype was seen repeatedly, ten times or more. J is TRBJ2-1 and V is TRBV3-1; TRBD2 matches 9 bases. Germline CDR1 LGHDT, CDR2 YNNKEL (reference sequence). V was pared by 0 bases and J by 9 bases, with 15 bases of the junction left unmatched. The CDR3 spans 18 residues. The CDR3 bases are TGTGCCAGCAGCCAAGATATTGAAGCGGGAGGTAAGGGGTTTGAGCAGTTCTTC. It specifies CASSQDIEAGGKGFEQFF.

The sample holds many counts of this clonotype. V is TRBV28 and J is TRBJ2-7, with TRBD1 identical over 10 bases. The CDR3 contains 14 residues. Trimming took 5 bases from V and 4 from J; bases not matched to a gene: 5. Germline V gene sequence: CDR1 MDHEN, CDR2 SYDVKM. In nucleotides, the CDR3 is TGTGCCAGCAGTCCTGACAGGGGGCAGTACGAGCAGTACTTC. As protein: CASSPDRGQYEQYF.

As regards this clonotype: The junction and the germline gene differ at one end; a read error may be behind it. The chain's CDR3 is CASSLWRGESNRPQHF. CDR3 DNA sequence: TGTGCCAGCAGTTTATGGCGGGGTGAAAGCAATCGGCCCCAGCATTTT. This sequence joins TRBV27 and TRBJ1-5; D unclear. In germline, CDR1 is MNHEY, CDR2 SMNVEV (reference sequence). This CDR3 has 16 amino acids.

This clonotype occurred a few times. The chain combines TRBV5-5 with TRBJ2-1, with D unresolved. The germline V gene has CDR1 SGHKS and CDR2 YYEKEE (reference sequence). CDR3 length equals 13 residues. V gave up 2 bases and J gave up 4 bases, with 7 bases separating them. The CDR3 DNA sequence: TGTGCCAGCAGCTTTTCGGTGTACAATGAGCAGTTCTTC. This encodes CASSFSVYNEQFF.

The table lists this clonotype with many counts. This chain joins TRBV27 and TRBJ2-7; D may be TRBD1 (5 bases). V was cut by 3 bases and J by 5 bases, with 11 bases left in between. The CDR3 totals 13 residues. Germline V CDR1 and CDR2: MNHEY, SMNVEV (reference sequence). The DNA for the CDR3 is TGTGCCAGCAGTTTTATGGGGCAAGACGAGCAGTACTTC. Amino acids: CASSFMGQDEQYF.

This clonotype was picked up many times. The chain carries TRBV3-1 and TRBJ2-7; 10 positions match TRBD2. J gave up 2 bases and V 0 bases, and 13 bases lay outside the gene matches. Germline CDR1 reads LGHDT; CDR2 reads YNNKEL (reference sequence). The CDR3 covers 19 residues. The CDR3 reads CASSQDRPSGSTPPYEQYF. CDR3 nucleotides: TGTGCCAGCAGCCAAGATCGACCTAGCGGGAGTACCCCCCCCTACGAGCAGTACTTC.

Concerning this clonotype itself: Because the CDR3 is missing its conserved closing phenylalanine or tryptophan, this is likely a read error. The chain combines TRBV25-1 with TRBJ1-4, with TRBD1 matching 10 bases. The germline V gene encodes CDR1 MGHDK and CDR2 SYGVNS. The junction had 14 bases not matched to a gene; V was cut back by 1 base and J by 6 bases. The CDR3 spans 19 residues. The CDR3 sequence: CASSELLGQGRGGYEKLFS. DNA for the CDR3: TGTGCCAGCAGTGAATTACTGGGACAGGGGCGTGGGGGCTATGAAAAACTGTTTTCT.

This clonotype has ten or more counts. The CDR3 DNA follows: TGTGCCAGCAGCACTAGCGGGAGCGTAGCCAAAAACATTCAGTACTTC. Encoded protein: CASSTSGSVAKNIQYF. The rearrangement links TRBV6-1 to TRBJ2-4, with 11 bases identical to TRBD2. This CDR3 has 16 amino acids. Germline V CDR1 and CDR2: MNHNS, SASEGT. V lost 6 bases, J lost 0 bases, and 4 bases stayed unmatched.

This clonotype was counted ten times or more. This chain uses TRBV29-1 with TRBJ2-7; 8 bases agree with TRBD2. The V segment lost 4 bases and the J segment 1 base; nucleotides outside the gene matches: 3. CDR3 length: 13 amino acids. The germline CDR1 and CDR2 sequences are SQVTM and ANQGSEA. CDR3 nucleotide sequence: TGCAGCGTTGTGGTAGCGGGATCCTACGAGCAGTACTTC. This encodes CSVVVAGSYEQYF.

The genes are TRBV12-3 or TRBV12-4 and TRBJ2-7, with 9 bases lining up with TRBD2. The trim removed 6 bases at V and 2 bases at J, leaving 8 bases unmatched. This CDR3 comprises 15 residues. CDR3 DNA sequence: TGTGCCAGCAGCCCCCAGGCGGGGGGGCCCTACGAGCAGTACTTC. This translates into CASSPQAGGPYEQYF.